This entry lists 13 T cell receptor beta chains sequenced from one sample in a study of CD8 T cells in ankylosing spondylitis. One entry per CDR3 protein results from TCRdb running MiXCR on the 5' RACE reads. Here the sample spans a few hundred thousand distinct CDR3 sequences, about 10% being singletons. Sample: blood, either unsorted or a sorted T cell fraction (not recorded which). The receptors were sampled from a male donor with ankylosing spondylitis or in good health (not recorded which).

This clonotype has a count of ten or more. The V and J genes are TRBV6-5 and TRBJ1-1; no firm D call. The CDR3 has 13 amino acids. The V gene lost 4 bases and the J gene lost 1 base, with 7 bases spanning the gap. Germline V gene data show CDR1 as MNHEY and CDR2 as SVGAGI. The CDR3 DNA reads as TGTGCCAGCAGTTGGAGTTCGAACACTGAAGCTTTCTTT. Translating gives CASSWSSNTEAFF.

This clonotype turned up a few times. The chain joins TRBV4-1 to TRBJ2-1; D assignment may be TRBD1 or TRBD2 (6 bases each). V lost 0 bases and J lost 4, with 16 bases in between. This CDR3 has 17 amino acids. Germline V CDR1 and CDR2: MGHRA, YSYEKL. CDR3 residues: CASSQDNVGGGYNEQFF. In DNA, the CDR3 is TGCGCCAGCAGCCAAGATAATGTGGGGGGCGGATACAATGAGCAGTTCTTC.

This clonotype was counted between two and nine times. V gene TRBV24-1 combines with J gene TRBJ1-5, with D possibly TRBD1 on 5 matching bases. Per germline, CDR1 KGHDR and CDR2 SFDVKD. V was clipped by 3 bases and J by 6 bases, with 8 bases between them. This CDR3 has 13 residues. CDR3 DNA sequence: TGTGCCACCAGTGATCCCAGGGTTCAGCCCCAGCATTTT. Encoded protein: CATSDPRVQPQHF.

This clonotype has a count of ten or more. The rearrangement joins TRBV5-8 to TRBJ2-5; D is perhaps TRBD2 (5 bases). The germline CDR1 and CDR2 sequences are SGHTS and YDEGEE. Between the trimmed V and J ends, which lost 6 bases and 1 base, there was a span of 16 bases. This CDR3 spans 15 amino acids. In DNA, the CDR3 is TGTGCCAGCACCGAGGTCAGGACTTTCCAAGAGACCCAGTACTTC. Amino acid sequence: CASTEVRTFQETQYF.

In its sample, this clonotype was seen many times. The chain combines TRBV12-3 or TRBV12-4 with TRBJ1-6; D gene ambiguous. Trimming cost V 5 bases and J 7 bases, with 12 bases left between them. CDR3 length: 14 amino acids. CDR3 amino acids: CASSQIGENSPLHF. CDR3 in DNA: TGTGCCAGCAGTCAGATCGGGGAAAATTCACCCCTCCACTTT.

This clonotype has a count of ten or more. DNA for the CDR3: TGTGCCAGCAGTTCCTTTGACAGGGGCTACGAGCAGTACTTC. Amino acids: CASSSFDRGYEQYF. The chain uses TRBV28 and TRBJ2-7; 8 bases map to TRBD1. The germline V gene has CDR1 MDHEN and CDR2 SYDVKM. With 4 bases clipped from V and 3 bases from J, the junction kept 5 bases outside the gene matches. CDR3 length: 14 residues.

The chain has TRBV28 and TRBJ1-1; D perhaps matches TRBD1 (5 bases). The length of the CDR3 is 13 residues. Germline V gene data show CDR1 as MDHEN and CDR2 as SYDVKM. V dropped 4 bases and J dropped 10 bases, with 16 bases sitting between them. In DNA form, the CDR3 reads TGTGCCAGCAGTTCTGAGGAGTGGGGGGGAGCTTTCTTT. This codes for CASSSEEWGGAFF.

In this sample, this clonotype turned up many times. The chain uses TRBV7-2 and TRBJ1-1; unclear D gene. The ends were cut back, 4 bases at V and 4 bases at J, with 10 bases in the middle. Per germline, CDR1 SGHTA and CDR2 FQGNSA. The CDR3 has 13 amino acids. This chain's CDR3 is CASSYGESTEAFF. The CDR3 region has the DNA TGTGCCAGCAGCTACGGGGAGAGCACTGAAGCTTTCTTT.

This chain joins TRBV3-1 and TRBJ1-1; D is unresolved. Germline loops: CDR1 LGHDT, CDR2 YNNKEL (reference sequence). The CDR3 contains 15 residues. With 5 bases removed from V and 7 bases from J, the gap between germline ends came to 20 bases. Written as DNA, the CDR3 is TGTGCCAGCAGCGTAATGGGCCCCACTAAAGGTGAAGCTTTCTTT. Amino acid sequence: CASSVMGPTKGEAFF.

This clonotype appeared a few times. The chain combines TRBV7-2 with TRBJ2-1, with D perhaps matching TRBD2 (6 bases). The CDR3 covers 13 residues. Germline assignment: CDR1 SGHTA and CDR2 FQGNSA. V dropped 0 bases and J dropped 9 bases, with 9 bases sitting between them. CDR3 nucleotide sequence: TGTGCCAGCAGCTTAGCGGAGGGTTTTGAGCAGTTCTTC. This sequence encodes CASSLAEGFEQFF.

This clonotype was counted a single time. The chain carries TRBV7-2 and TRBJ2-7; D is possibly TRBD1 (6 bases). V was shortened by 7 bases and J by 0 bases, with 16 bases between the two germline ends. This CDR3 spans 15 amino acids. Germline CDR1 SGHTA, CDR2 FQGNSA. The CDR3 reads CASTFRDKSSYEQYF. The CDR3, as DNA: TGTGCCAGCACCTTCCGGGACAAGAGCTCCTACGAGCAGTACTTC. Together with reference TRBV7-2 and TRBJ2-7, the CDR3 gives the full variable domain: GAGVSQSPSNKVTEKGKDVELRCDPISGHTALYWYRQSLGQGLEFLIYFQGNSAPDKSGLPSDRFSAERTGGSVSTLTIQRTQQEDSAVYLCASTFRDKSSYEQYFGPGTRLTVT.

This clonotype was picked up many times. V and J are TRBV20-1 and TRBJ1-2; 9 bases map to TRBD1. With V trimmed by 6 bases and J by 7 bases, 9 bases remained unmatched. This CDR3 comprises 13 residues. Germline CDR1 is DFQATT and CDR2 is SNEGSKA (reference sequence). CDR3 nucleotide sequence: TGCAGTGCGAGCTCGGGACAGGGCTCTGGCTACACCTTC. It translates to CSASSGQGSGYTF.

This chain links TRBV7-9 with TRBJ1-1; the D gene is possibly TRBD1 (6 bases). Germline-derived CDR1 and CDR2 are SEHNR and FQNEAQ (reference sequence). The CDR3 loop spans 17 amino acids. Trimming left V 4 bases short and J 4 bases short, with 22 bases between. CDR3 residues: CASSSSTGLVGSTEAFF. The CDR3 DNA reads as TGTGCCAGCAGCTCGTCAACAGGGCTAGTAGGGAGCACTGAAGCTTTCTTT.